Listed here are 20 T cell receptor beta chains from one sample, sequenced in a study of blood T cells in healthy people across ages (dated by TCRdb to the mid-2010s). Receptors were amplified or captured by 5' RACE. This sample was sequenced with an Illumina HiSeq 2500. A second PCR of roughly 6 to 12 cycles was performed with a sample-barcoded 5' primer and a J-beta primer mix. TCRdb trimmed public reads at Q25 via fastp, called clones via MiXCR and kept in-frame beta chains. A single entry per CDR3 protein holds the most common genes and DNA from its merged rows. This sample has 800,000 to 1,000,000 distinct CDR3 sequences in its table, and around 46% of those were observed once. 10% to 15% of the sample rests with the top ten. Sequenced material: blood. The receptors were gathered from a man aged 25-40 years in good health.

The chain carries TRBV6-2 or TRBV6-3 and TRBJ1-1; 7 nucleotides agree with TRBD1. The V gene end was trimmed by 5 bases and the J gene end by 0 bases; junction bases not matched to a gene: 12. The germline V gene encodes CDR1 MNHEY and CDR2 SVGEGT. The CDR3 contains 17 residues. The CDR3 DNA reads as TGTGCCAGCAGTGACGTGCGACAGGGTCGAGTGAACACTGAAGCTTTCTTT. Translating it yields CASSDVRQGRVNTEAFF.

Remarks on this clonotype: The junction differs from germline at one of its ends, possibly a read error. The chain carries TRBV3-1 and TRBJ1-2; 8 positions match TRBD1. This CDR3 comprises 16 residues. In germline, CDR1 is LGHDT, CDR2 YNNKEL (reference sequence). This chain's CDR3 is CTSSQVGTGRGYGYTF. The CDR3 nucleotides are TGTACCAGCAGCCAAGTGGGGACAGGCCGGGGCTACGGCTACACCTTC. Based on the CDR3 plus reference TRBV3-1 and TRBJ1-2, the full variable domain is DTAVSQTPKYLVTQMGNDKSIKCEQNLGHDTMYWYKQDSKKFLKIMFSYNNKELIINETVPNRFSPKSPDKAHLNLHINSLELGDSAVYFCTSSQVGTGRGYGYTFGSGTRLTVV.

The rearrangement links TRBV4-1 to TRBJ2-1; 11 bases are shared with TRBD2. V trimming: 5 bases; J trimming: 3 bases; junction bases outside the gene matches: 6. CDR1 is MGHRA, CDR2 YSYEKL, per germline. This CDR3 is built from 16 residues. CDR3 in amino acids: CASSETSGGNYNEQFF. The CDR3 DNA reads TGCGCCAGCAGCGAAACTAGCGGGGGCAACTACAATGAGCAGTTCTTC.

This clonotype was recorded only once. The J gene is TRBJ2-1, the V gene TRBV7-2; D unresolved. Trimming left V 5 bases short and J 12 bases short, with 14 bases between. This CDR3 is built from 12 residues. CDR1 and CDR2 from the germline V gene are SGHTA and FQGNSA. CDR3 sequence: CASSPSGQRQFF. For the CDR3, the DNA is TGTGCCAGCAGCCCCTCCGGCCAGCGGCAGTTCTTC.

The V and J genes are TRBV6-1 and TRBJ2-5; D possibly corresponds to TRBD2 (7 bases). V lost 2 bases to trimming and J lost 5 bases, with 15 bases between them. Germline CDR1 and CDR2: MNHNS and SASEGT. The CDR3 covers 15 residues. CDR3 nucleotide sequence: TGTGCCAGCAGTGAAAGTCGGGGGGCAGGGGAGACCCAGTACTTC. This encodes CASSESRGAGETQYF.

For this clonotype: The DNA is omitted, as the CDR3 cannot be located on it reliably, and the CDR3 follows TCRdb's listing. The chain carries TRBV7-5 and TRBJ1-5; the table gives TRBD1 as D, unverified against the DNA. TRBV7-5 is classified as a pseudogene. The CDR3 spans 18 residues, counting both ends. This CDR3 reads CISVPEAPGDHWVQPQHF.

About this clonotype: A junction boundary mismatches the germline segment, possibly from a read error. The rearrangement uses TRBV29-1 and TRBJ1-1; TRBD1 might be the D (5 bases). Germline assignment: CDR1 SQVTM and CDR2 ANQGSEA. The CDR3 covers 11 residues. The CDR3 is CSVPGRTEAFF. CDR3 in DNA: TGCAGCGTCCCAGGGAGAACTGAGGCTTTCTTT. The variable domain in full, completed from reference TRBV29-1 and TRBJ1-1, reads SAVISQKPSRDICQRGTSLTIQCQVDSQVTMMFWYRQQPGQSLTLIATANQGSEATYESGFVIDKFPISRPNLTFSTLTVSNMSPEDSSIYLCSVPGRTEAFFGQGTRLTVV.

This rearrangement joins TRBV7-9 to TRBJ2-3; 8 bases align to TRBD2. Germline values: CDR1 SEHNR, CDR2 FQNEAQ (reference sequence). The CDR3 loop spans 16 amino acids. The trim removed 7 bases at V and 6 bases at J, leaving 15 bases unmatched. CDR3 residues: CASNFLAGALRDTQYF. The DNA for the CDR3 is TGTGCCAGCAACTTTCTAGCGGGTGCTCTTCGGGATACGCAGTATTTT.

The V gene is TRBV4-2, the J gene TRBJ2-2, with 7 bases identical to TRBD2. This CDR3 spans 14 amino acids. V shed 4 bases, J shed 5 bases, and the junction held 4 bases outside the gene matches. CDR1 is LGHNA and CDR2 is YNFKEQ in the germline V gene. In DNA, the CDR3 is TGTGCCAGCAGCCGGGACTACCAGACCGGGGAGCTGTTTTTT. This sequence encodes CASSRDYQTGELFF.

The chain joins TRBV6-2 or TRBV6-3 to TRBJ2-3, with 8 positions matching TRBD2. The CDR3 has 15 amino acids. CDR1 and CDR2 (germline): MNHEY, SVGEGT. Trimming at V came to 2 bases and at J to 4 bases, leaving 5 bases not matched to a gene. The CDR3 loop reads CASSYAGTRSDTQYF. CDR3 in DNA: TGTGCCAGCAGTTACGCCGGGACTAGGTCAGATACGCAGTATTTT.

The chain carries TRBV28 and TRBJ1-5, with unresolved D. Germline V gives CDR1 MDHEN, CDR2 SYDVKM. Between the trimmed V and J ends, which lost 2 bases and 5 bases, there was a span of 7 bases. This CDR3 contains 13 residues. Here the CDR3 reads CASSLPGDQPQHF. In nucleotides, the CDR3 is TGTGCCAGCAGTTTACCTGGGGATCAGCCCCAGCATTTT.

The chain uses TRBV11-3 and TRBJ2-1; D call uncertain. This CDR3 spans 14 amino acids. Germline V gene data show CDR1 as SGHNT and CDR2 as YENEEA. V lost 8 bases and J 1 base, leaving 12 bases between the germline ends. The CDR3: CASQSRQSYNEQFF. The CDR3 DNA follows: TGTGCCAGCCAGTCGCGGCAGTCCTACAATGAGCAGTTCTTC.

The V gene is TRBV25-1, the J gene TRBJ2-7; no reliable D call. The CDR3 spans 13 residues. The V gene lost 2 bases and the J gene lost 2 bases, with 7 bases spanning the gap. Germline values: CDR1 MGHDK, CDR2 SYGVNS. Here the CDR3 DNA reads TGTGCCAGCAGTGAAAGGGTCGCCTACGAGCAGTACTTC. Its translation: CASSERVAYEQYF.

The V call is TRBV4-3, the J call TRBJ1-3; D gene unclear. This CDR3 has 13 amino acids. Germline CDR1 is LGHNA and CDR2 is YSLEER. The ends were cut back, 0 bases at V and 8 bases at J, with 8 bases in the middle. CDR3 sequence reads: CASSQDSGDTIYF. The CDR3 nucleotides read TGCGCCAGCAGCCAAGATTCGGGCGACACCATATATTTT.

This clonotype was counted only a few times. V usage is TRBV10-3 and J usage is TRBJ1-2; D unresolved. CDR3 size: 12 residues. Germline V lookup: CDR1 ENHRY, CDR2 SYGVKD. V shed 2 bases and J shed 5 bases, with 6 bases lying between them. DNA of the CDR3: TGTGCCATCAGTGAGGAGGGATATGGCTACACCTTC. Translation: CAISEEGYGYTF.

Here the CDR3 DNA reads TGTGCCAGCAGCGGGACTAGCGGTGGTGAGCAGTACTTC. Amino acids: CASSGTSGGEQYF. V gene TRBV7-2 combines with J gene TRBJ2-4; TRBD2 matches at 11 bases. Germline-derived CDR1 and CDR2 are SGHTA and FQGNSA. The CDR3 covers 13 residues. V was pared by 5 bases and J by 13 bases, with 7 bases of the junction left unmatched.

The chain is built from TRBV7-2 and TRBJ1-2; D not certain. Trimming removed 5 bases from V and 1 base from J, with 11 bases in between. The CDR3 totals 14 residues. Germline V lookup: CDR1 SGHTA, CDR2 FQGNSA. CDR3: CASSVGGRNYGYTF. DNA for the CDR3: TGTGCCAGCAGCGTAGGAGGCCGTAACTATGGCTACACCTTC.

V and J are TRBV27 and TRBJ2-7, with D hard to call. Germline V CDR1 and CDR2: MNHEY, SMNVEV (reference sequence). This CDR3 spans 14 amino acids. Trimming removed 0 bases at V and 3 bases at J, with 9 bases between. CDR3 DNA sequence: TGTGCCAGCAGTTTATCGGTGGGTATCTACGAGCAGTACTTC. Its translation is CASSLSVGIYEQYF.

This clonotype came up once. One junction end does not reproduce the germline sequence, and a read error may be involved. The rearrangement links TRBV25-1 to TRBJ1-1; D is ambiguous. The CDR3 runs 12 residues. Germline CDR1 reads MGHDK; CDR2 reads SYGVNS. The CDR3 loop reads CAGSEYGEGAFF. CDR3 coding DNA: TGTGCCGGCAGTGAATACGGGGAAGGGGCTTTCTTT.

The chain joins TRBV20-1 to TRBJ1-2; a weak D match, TRBD1 (5 bases). The V gene lost 0 bases and the J gene lost 7 bases, with 12 bases spanning the gap. Germline-derived CDR1 and CDR2 are DFQATT and SNEGSKA (reference sequence). The CDR3 extends over 13 amino acids. The CDR3 region has the DNA TGCAGTGCTAGAGATCGCGGGGCGGGTGGCTACACCTTC. It translates to CSARDRGAGGYTF.